One and the same sample provided the 22 T cell receptor beta chains below, sequenced in a study of blood T cell repertoires in COVID-19. Produced via immunoSEQ multiplex PCR; TCRdb's table is partial and in-frame only. The sample yields around 300,000 clones, 85% seen once. Material for sequencing was PBMCs or T cells enriched from blood (not recorded which). These receptors originate from a woman between 50 and 59 years old who had recovered from COVID-19.

The genes are TRBV19 and TRBJ1-2, with TRBD1 as a possible D gene (6 bases). CDR1 is LNHDA, CDR2 SQIVND, per germline (reference sequence). This CDR3 comprises 12 residues. Trimming took 7 bases from V and 4 from J, leaving 10 bases between them. CDR3 residues: CASKQGSYGYTF. Written as DNA, the CDR3 is TGTGCCAGTAAACAGGGATCCTATGGCTACACCTTC. Looking up the rest from reference TRBV19 and TRBJ1-2 gives the full variable domain: DGGITQSPKYLFRKEGQNVTLSCEQNLNHDAMYWYRQDPGQGLRLIYYSQIVNDFQKGDIAEGYSVSREKKESFPLTVTSAQKNPTAFYLCASKQGSYGYTFGSGTRLTVV.

This clone appeared a few times. The V call is TRBV21-1, the J call TRBJ2-1; whether TRBD1, the table's D call, matches the DNA was not checked. TRBV21-1 is annotated as a pseudogene. CDR3 length: 14 residues. CDR3 coding DNA: TGTGCCCAGACACCGGGACAACCGGTTTGCGAGCAGTTCTTC. Amino acids: CAQTPGQPVCEQFF.

In the case of this clone: This may come from a read error, since a much larger clone is one base off. J is TRBJ1-5 and V is TRBV12-3 or TRBV12-4; 8 nucleotides line up with TRBD1. V lost 3 bases and J lost 7; bases outside the gene matches: 2. The CDR3 has 13 amino acids. The CDR3 protein is CASSLTGEQPQHF. In nucleotides, the CDR3 is TGTGCCAGCAGTTTGACAGGGGAACAGCCCCAGCATTTT.

The chain joins TRBV30 to TRBJ2-3; 10 bases map to TRBD1. CDR1 and CDR2 (germline): GTSNPN, SVGIG (reference sequence). This CDR3 comprises 16 residues. The ends lost 3 bases at V and 6 bases at J; junction bases unmatched: 12. CDR3 sequence (DNA): TGTGCCTGGAGCCAGCTAGGACAGGGGGAGGAGGATACGCAGTATTTT. Amino acids: CAWSQLGQGEEDTQYF.

This sequence joins TRBV4-3 and TRBJ1-2; 7 positions agree with TRBD1. This CDR3 contains 16 residues. The V gene end was trimmed by 3 bases and the J gene end by 2 bases; junction bases not matched to a gene: 9. The germline V gene encodes CDR1 LGHNA and CDR2 YSLEER. The CDR3 bases are TGCGCCAGCAGCCATGACCCGGTGGGACAGAACTATGGCTACACCTTC. Translation: CASSHDPVGQNYGYTF.

The genes are TRBV5-1 and TRBJ1-2; possible D gene TRBD1, 6 bases. Germline V gene lookup returns CDR1 SGHRS and CDR2 YFSETQ. CDR3 length equals 14 residues. V gave up 4 bases and J gave up 2 bases, with 12 bases separating them. The CDR3 DNA is TGCGCCAGCAGCCTGGAACAGGGAAACTATGGCTACACCTTC. It encodes CASSLEQGNYGYTF.

The chain has TRBV7-6 and TRBJ2-3; D call uncertain. From germline, CDR1 is SGHVS and CDR2 FNYEAQ. The CDR3 length is 15 residues. V lost 2 bases and J 2 bases, leaving 11 bases between the germline ends. The CDR3 region is CASSLYGTATDTQYF. As DNA, the CDR3 is TGTGCCAGCAGCTTATACGGCACAGCCACAGATACGCAGTATTTT.

V usage is TRBV27 and J usage is TRBJ1-1, with D uncertain. Germline CDR1 is MNHEY and CDR2 is SMNVEV (reference sequence). This CDR3 has 12 residues. V shed 9 bases and J shed 4 bases, with 12 bases lying between them. The CDR3 DNA reads as TGTGCCAGTCGGGGAGGAGGCACTGAAGCTTTCTTT. Protein: CASRGGGTEAFF.

This rearrangement joins TRBV3-1 (or the pseudogene TRBV3-2) to TRBJ1-1; 7 bases fit TRBD1. Losses at the gene ends were 5 bases for V and 4 bases for J; bases not matched to a gene: 10. This CDR3 spans 15 amino acids. Germline V lookup: CDR1 LGHDT, CDR2 YNNKEL (reference sequence). CDR3 sequence: CASSEGGAVSTEAFF. The CDR3 DNA is TGTGCCAGCAGCGAAGGGGGCGCAGTGAGCACTGAAGCTTTCTTT.

The chain joins TRBV5-1 to TRBJ2-7, with D perhaps TRBD1 (6 bases). Germline V gene data show CDR1 as SGHRS and CDR2 as YFSETQ. V lost 7 bases and J 2 bases, leaving 7 bases between the germline ends. The CDR3 runs to 11 residues. CDR3 sequence reads: CASSGAYEQYF. For the CDR3, the DNA is TGCGCCAGCTCAGGGGCCTACGAGCAGTACTTC.

This chain connects TRBV19 to TRBJ2-1; TRBD1 matches at 8 bases. With 6 bases clipped from V and 4 bases from J, the junction kept 2 bases outside the gene matches. CDR3 length: 13 residues. Germline CDR1 is LNHDA and CDR2 is SQIVND (reference sequence). Here the CDR3 DNA reads TGTGCCAGTAGAGGACAGGGATACAATGAGCAGTTCTTC. Its translation: CASRGQGYNEQFF. The variable domain in full, completed from reference TRBV19 and TRBJ2-1, reads DGGITQSPKYLFRKEGQNVTLSCEQNLNHDAMYWYRQDPGQGLRLIYYSQIVNDFQKGDIAEGYSVSREKKESFPLTVTSAQKNPTAFYLCASRGQGYNEQFFGPGTRLTVL.

A note on this clone: The same CDR3 arises from other DNA sequences in this sample as well. The chain links TRBV30 to TRBJ2-7; 7 bases fit TRBD1. This CDR3 comprises 12 residues. Germline V gives CDR1 GTSNPN, CDR2 SVGIG (reference sequence). After removal of 1 base from V and 3 bases from J, the junction contained 0 bases not matched to a gene. The CDR3 here is CAWSGDSYEQYF. The CDR3 nucleotides read TGTGCCTGGAGTGGGGACAGCTACGAGCAGTACTTC.

This chain connects TRBV19 to TRBJ2-7, with a tentative D call TRBD2 (7 bases). Trimming stripped 5 bases from V and 2 bases from J, with 19 bases between. Germline assignment: CDR1 LNHDA and CDR2 SQIVND (reference sequence). The CDR3 extends over 16 amino acids. CDR3 region: CASSWAGGGTPYEQYF. The CDR3 DNA reads TGTGCCAGTAGTTGGGCGGGCGGGGGCACGCCCTACGAGCAGTACTTC.

V usage is TRBV28 and J usage is TRBJ1-5; 8 bases fit TRBD1. J lost 4 bases, V lost 10 bases, and 9 bases had no gene match. Germline CDR1 and CDR2: MDHEN and SYDVKM. The CDR3 is 14 amino acids. The CDR3 region is CATKTGVLNQPQHF. CDR3 DNA sequence: TGTGCCACCAAGACAGGGGTGTTGAATCAGCCCCAGCATTTT.

This clone showed up just a few times. The chain is built from TRBV30 and TRBJ2-5, with D possibly TRBD1 on 6 matching bases. Germline assignment: CDR1 GTSNPN and CDR2 SVGIG (reference sequence). The CDR3 runs to 13 residues. The V end lost 8 bases, the J end lost 2 bases, and 15 bases lay between the germline ends. CDR3: CAGDIGAQETQYF. CDR3 coding DNA: TGTGCCGGGGACATAGGAGCTCAAGAGACCCAGTACTTC.

The chain couples TRBV4-2 to TRBJ1-1, with D unclear. V was shortened by 0 bases and J by 4 bases, with 9 bases between the two germline ends. The CDR3 sequence is 14 residues long. The germline CDR1 and CDR2 sequences are LGHNA and YNFKEQ. CDR3 sequence reads: CASSQDVFSTEAFF. The CDR3 DNA reads as TGTGCCAGCAGCCAAGATGTATTTAGCACTGAAGCTTTCTTT.

V gene TRBV5-4 combines with J gene TRBJ1-2, with a tentative D call TRBD1 (6 bases). Trimming left V 4 bases short and J 3 bases short, with 16 bases between. The CDR3 runs to 15 residues. Germline-derived CDR1 and CDR2 are SGHNT and YYREEE (reference sequence). CDR3 loop: CASSPGGGDHYGYTF. The CDR3 DNA reads as TGTGCCAGCAGCCCGGGAGGGGGGGACCACTATGGCTACACCTTC.

The rearrangement uses TRBV2 and TRBJ2-2, with a tentative D call TRBD1 (5 bases). The length of the CDR3 is 14 residues. CDR1 is SNHLY and CDR2 is FYNNEI in the germline V gene. The V end was cut by 6 bases, the J end by 0 bases, with 8 bases between. The CDR3 is CASRDKSNTGELFF. For the CDR3, the DNA is TGTGCCAGCAGGGACAAGTCGAACACCGGGGAGCTGTTTTTT.

This chain links TRBV13 with TRBJ2-5; D gene uncertain. The CDR3 has 18 residues. V was trimmed by 4 bases and J by 1 base, leaving 22 bases between them. Germline CDR1 is PRHDT and CDR2 is FYEKMQ (reference sequence). CDR3 coding DNA: TGTGCCAGCAGCTCCCGCTATGGATTGACTCAGTTCCAAGAGACCCAGTACTTC. It translates to CASSSRYGLTQFQETQYF.

The table lists this clone with a count of one. The V and J genes are TRBV7-9 and TRBJ2-1; D unresolved. In germline, CDR1 is SEHNR, CDR2 FQNEAQ (reference sequence). The CDR3 has 15 amino acids. The ends were cut back, 4 bases at V and 0 bases at J, with 10 bases in the middle. CDR3 sequence reads: CASSSQESSYNEQFF. In nucleotides, the CDR3 is TGTGCCAGCAGCTCTCAGGAAAGCTCCTACAATGAGCAGTTCTTC.

This clone was detected only a few times. This chain uses TRBV19 with TRBJ1-2, with 7 bases aligning to TRBD1. Germline V gene sequence: CDR1 LNHDA, CDR2 SQIVND (reference sequence). Losses at the gene ends were 2 bases for V and 3 bases for J; bases not matched to a gene: 6. The CDR3 has 15 residues. The chain's CDR3 is CASSIQTGFDYGYTF. The CDR3 DNA reads as TGTGCCAGTAGTATACAGACAGGGTTTGACTATGGCTACACCTTC.

The chain links TRBV7-2 to TRBJ2-3, with D possibly matching TRBD2 (5 bases). V was trimmed by 1 base and J by 4 bases, leaving 15 bases between them. Germline assignment: CDR1 SGHTA and CDR2 FQGNSA. The CDR3 sequence is 16 residues long. The CDR3 nucleotides read TGTGCCAGCAGCTTAGATGGGCGTAGGGAGCCAGATACGCAGTATTTT. Encoded protein: CASSLDGRREPDTQYF.